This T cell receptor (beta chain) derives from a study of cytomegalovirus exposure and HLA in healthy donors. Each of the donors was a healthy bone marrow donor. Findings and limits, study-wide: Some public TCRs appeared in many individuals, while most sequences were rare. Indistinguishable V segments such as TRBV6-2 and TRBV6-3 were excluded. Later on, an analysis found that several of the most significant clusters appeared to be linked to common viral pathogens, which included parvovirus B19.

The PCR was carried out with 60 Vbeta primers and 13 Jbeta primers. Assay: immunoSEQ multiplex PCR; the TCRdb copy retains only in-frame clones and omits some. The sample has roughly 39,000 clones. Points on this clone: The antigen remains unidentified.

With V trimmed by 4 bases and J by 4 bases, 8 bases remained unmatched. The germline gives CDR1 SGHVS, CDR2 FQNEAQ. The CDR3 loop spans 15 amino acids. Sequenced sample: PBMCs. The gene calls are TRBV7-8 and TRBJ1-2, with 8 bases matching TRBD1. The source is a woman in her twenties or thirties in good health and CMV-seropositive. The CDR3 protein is CASSSGTGVSYGYTF. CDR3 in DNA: TGTGCCAGCAGCTCGGGGACAGGAGTATCCTATGGCTACACCTTC.